These T cell receptor beta chains were read from a single sample in a study of blood T cell repertoires in COVID-19. Some clones are missing from TCRdb's copy, which holds only in-frame ones; the method was immunoSEQ multiplex PCR. The sample yields 160,000 or so clones, nearly 80% seen once. Material: peripheral blood. Receptors originate from an elderly woman with acute or convalescent COVID-19. CDR3s include the opening cysteine and the closing phenylalanine or tryptophan. Each record gives: clone size, V gene, D gene, J gene, CDR3 protein, CDR3 DNA. The D gene is left open where the match is weak. Clone size is stated in some rows and not others, as once, few, many or a class when expanded.

clone size: few
V gene: TRBV18
D gene: NA
J gene: TRBJ1-1
CDR3 protein: CASSPPGGLPEAFF
CDR3 DNA: TGTGCCAGCTCACCACCGGGGGGGCTCCCGGAAGCTTTCTTT

clone size: NA
V gene: TRBV3-1/TRBV3-2
D gene: TRBD2
J gene: TRBJ2-7
CDR3 protein: CASSQDLGGLDEQYF
CDR3 DNA: TGTGCCAGCAGCCAAGATTTGGGGGGGTTGGACGAGCAGTACTTC

clone size: NA
V gene: TRBV28
D gene: TRBD2
J gene: TRBJ2-7
CDR3 protein: CASRPSSGRPPYEQYF
CDR3 DNA: TGTGCCAGCAGACCATCTAGCGGGAGGCCACCCTACGAGCAGTACTTC

clone size: NA
V gene: TRBV5-1
D gene: TRBD1
J gene: TRBJ2-2
CDR3 protein: CASSPQGDTGELFF
CDR3 DNA: TGCGCCAGCAGCCCCCAGGGGGATACCGGGGAGCTGTTTTTT

clone size: few
V gene: TRBV13
D gene: TRBD1
J gene: TRBJ1-1
CDR3 protein: CASSLDPAGGSTEAFF
CDR3 DNA: TGTGCCAGCAGCTTAGATCCGGCAGGGGGGAGCACTGAAGCTTTCTTT

clone size: NA
V gene: TRBV20-1
D gene: TRBD1
J gene: TRBJ1-5
CDR3 protein: CSASRSGGGIPNQPQHF
CDR3 DNA: TGCAGTGCTAGTCGTTCGGGAGGGGGCATCCCCAATCAGCCCCAGCATTTT

clone size: NA
V gene: TRBV5-1
D gene: NA
J gene: TRBJ2-5
CDR3 protein: CASSLVARVGETQYF
CDR3 DNA: TGCGCCAGCAGCTTGGTTGCCAGGGTAGGGGAGACCCAGTACTTC

clone size: once
V gene: TRBV18
D gene: NA
J gene: TRBJ1-1
CDR3 protein: CASSTGTTEAFF
CDR3 DNA: TGTGCCAGCTCAACAGGGACCACTGAAGCTTTCTTT

clone size: NA
V gene: TRBV3-1/TRBV3-2
D gene: TRBD2
J gene: TRBJ2-7
CDR3 protein: CASRDRLAHFKQYF
CDR3 DNA: TGTGCCAGCAGAGATCGACTAGCGCATTTTAAGCAGTACTTC

clone size: NA
V gene: TRBV30
D gene: NA
J gene: TRBJ2-7
CDR3 protein: CAWSVVGEEQYF
CDR3 DNA: TGTGCCTGGAGTGTAGTGGGAGAGGAGCAGTACTTC

clone size: NA
V gene: TRBV5-1
D gene: TRBD1
J gene: TRBJ2-4
CDR3 protein: CASSLGDRFGVLAKNIQYF
CDR3 DNA: TGCGCCAGCAGCTTGGGGGACAGGTTTGGGGTTTTAGCCAAAAACATTCAGTACTTC

clone size: NA
V gene: TRBV19
D gene: TRBD2
J gene: TRBJ2-1
CDR3 protein: CASLASGYNEQFF
CDR3 DNA: TGTGCCAGTCTGGCTAGCGGGTACAATGAGCAGTTCTTC